These 4 T cell receptor beta chains share one sample of origin, sequenced in a study of T cells after yellow fever vaccination. TCRdb called the 5' RACE reads again in MiXCR, with one record for every CDR3 protein. The data show about 74,000 distinct CDR3 sequences, more than 5.5% seen once. Specimen: CD8+ T cells sorted from PBMCs, collected more than 4 days after the first yellow fever vaccination. The receptors here all came from a man younger than 35 who received the YFV17D yellow fever vaccine.

This clonotype was counted a few times. The chain has TRBV6-1 and TRBJ2-1; 7 positions match TRBD1. The CDR3 sequence is 13 residues long. Germline V gene lookup returns CDR1 MNHNS and CDR2 SASEGT. V dropped 5 bases and J dropped 12; count of bases not matched to a gene: 10. The chain's CDR3 is CASSTSRGSGQFF. In DNA, the CDR3 is TGTGCCAGCAGTACAAGCAGGGGGAGCGGGCAGTTCTTC.

V usage is TRBV27 and J usage is TRBJ1-1, with unresolved D. Germline loops: CDR1 MNHEY, CDR2 SMNVEV (reference sequence). The ends were cut back, 0 bases at V and 2 bases at J, with 13 bases in the middle. The CDR3 is made up of 16 amino acids. The CDR3 DNA is TGTGCCAGCAGTTTATCGATTAGGGAGGGAAACACTGAAGCTTTCTTT. Residues: CASSLSIREGNTEAFF.

The chain employs TRBV7-8 and TRBJ2-3, with 9 nucleotides matching TRBD2. The trim removed 2 bases at V and 2 bases at J, leaving 8 bases unmatched. Per the germline V gene, CDR1 is SGHVS and CDR2 is FQNEAQ. The CDR3 contains 17 residues. The CDR3 is CASSLPQGLAPTDTQYF. The CDR3 DNA is TGTGCCAGCAGCTTACCTCAGGGACTAGCACCCACAGATACGCAGTATTTT.

There are many counts of this clonotype. The chain joins TRBV6-5 to TRBJ2-7; D not resolved. V lost 6 bases to trimming and J lost 3 bases, with 9 bases between them. The CDR3 totals 12 residues. The V gene's germline CDR1 is MNHEY and CDR2 SVGAGI. CDR3 nucleotide sequence: TGTGCCAGCAGCCGCAGTAACTACGAGCAGTACTTC. Protein sequence: CASSRSNYEQYF.